The 23 T cell receptor beta chains reported below all come from one sample, sequenced in a study of blood T cell repertoires in COVID-19. Assay used: immunoSEQ multiplex PCR; TCRdb lists only in-frame clones, some missing. The sample comprises 97,000 or so clones, about nine tenths of which are singletons, and less than 2% rests with the top ten. Material: peripheral blood. The receptor source for this set is a woman between 45 and 60 years old with COVID-19, enrolled during active disease.

V usage is TRBV20-1 and J usage is TRBJ2-7, with D possibly being TRBD1 (6 bases). Germline-derived CDR1 and CDR2 are DFQATT and SNEGSKA (reference sequence). V was trimmed by 2 bases and J by 7 bases, leaving 9 bases between them. The CDR3 is 11 residues long. The chain's CDR3 is CSARTGKEQYF. The CDR3 DNA reads as TGCAGTGCTAGAACAGGGAAGGAGCAGTACTTC.

This chain joins TRBV6-5 and TRBJ2-7; D possibly corresponds to TRBD1 (5 bases). Germline CDR1 is MNHEY and CDR2 is SVGAGI. The CDR3 is made up of 13 amino acids. Trimming shortened V by 10 bases and J by 3 bases, and 16 bases separated the two germline ends. The CDR3 protein is CATDRGHNYEQYV. For the CDR3, the DNA is TGTGCCACCGACCGAGGACATAACTACGAGCAGTACGTC.

The chain combines TRBV5-4 with TRBJ2-5; 10 nucleotides agree with TRBD2. Germline values: CDR1 SGHNT, CDR2 YYREEE (reference sequence). Unmatched junction bases numbered 3, after V lost 2 bases and J lost 2 bases. CDR3 length: 15 amino acids. This CDR3 reads CASSLAGGLQETQYF. The DNA of the CDR3 is TGTGCCAGCAGCTTAGCGGGGGGGTTACAAGAGACCCAGTACTTC. Using reference TRBV5-4 and TRBJ2-5 for the parts outside the CDR3, the full variable domain is ETGVTQSPTHLIKTRGQQVTLRCSSQSGHNTVSWYQQALGQGPQFIFQYYREEENGRGNFPPRFSGLQFPNYSSELNVNALELDDSALYLCASSLAGGLQETQYFGPGTRLLVL.

The V call is TRBV28, the J call TRBJ2-2; no definite D call. Trimming took 4 bases from V and 9 from J, leaving 18 bases between them. The V gene's germline CDR1 is MDHEN and CDR2 SYDVKM. This CDR3 has 15 amino acids. CDR3 in amino acids: CASSSIVPHSRELFF. CDR3 sequence (DNA): TGTGCCAGCAGTTCTATTGTACCCCACTCCCGGGAGCTGTTTTTT.

The rearrangement uses TRBV12-3 or TRBV12-4 and TRBJ2-1, with a possible D match to TRBD1 (6 bases). V lost 7 bases and J lost 7, with 14 bases in between. The CDR3 extends over 13 amino acids. The CDR3 reads CASNHGQTNEQFF. In nucleotides, the CDR3 is TGTGCCAGCAACCATGGACAGACAAATGAGCAGTTCTTC.

The chain has TRBV10-3 and TRBJ1-2; D not resolved. Germline V gene data show CDR1 as ENHRY and CDR2 as SYGVKD. V was cut by 11 bases and J by 6 bases, with 22 bases left in between. CDR3 length: 14 residues. In nucleotides, the CDR3 is TGTGCCTCGGGTTTGAGAGCGGGTGACAATGGCTACACCTTC. Translated: CASGLRAGDNGYTF.

V is TRBV28 and J is TRBJ2-3, with 10 bases matching TRBD2. CDR1 MDHEN and CDR2 SYDVKM come from the germline V gene. This CDR3 spans 15 amino acids. The V gene end was trimmed by 6 bases and the J gene end by 1 base; junction bases not matched to a gene: 4. The CDR3 DNA reads as TGTGCCAGCAGGCTTAGCGGGGGGCGCACAGATACGCAGTATTTT. Residues: CASRLSGGRTDTQYF.

The chain has TRBV9 and TRBJ2-7; weak D call: TRBD1 (5 bases). CDR3 length equals 13 residues. V lost 4 bases to trimming and J lost 5 bases, with 13 bases between them. From germline, CDR1 is SGDLS and CDR2 YYNGEE. In DNA form, the CDR3 reads TGTGCCAGCAGCACCCCAGGGATTCACGAGCAGTACTTC. Translation gives CASSTPGIHEQYF.

This rearrangement joins TRBV15 to TRBJ1-1, with 8 bases fitting TRBD1. Germline CDR1 is LNHNV and CDR2 is YYDKDF (reference sequence). The CDR3 runs 16 residues. The ends lost 5 bases at V and 0 bases at J; junction bases unmatched: 8. The CDR3 region is CATSSGQGALNTEAFF. In DNA, the CDR3 is TGTGCCACCAGCTCCGGCCAGGGGGCGTTGAACACTGAAGCTTTCTTT.

J is TRBJ1-2 and V is TRBV7-2; D perhaps matches TRBD1 (5 bases). The germline gives CDR1 SGHTA, CDR2 FQGNSA. The V end lost 1 base, the J end lost 2 bases, and 11 bases lay between the germline ends. The CDR3 loop spans 15 amino acids. CDR3 region: CASSLVRGGNYGYTF. CDR3 bases: TGTGCCAGCAGCTTAGTAAGGGGAGGGAACTATGGCTACACCTTC.

The V and J genes are TRBV4-1 and TRBJ1-3, with a tentative D call TRBD1 (6 bases). CDR1 MGHRA and CDR2 YSYEKL come from the germline V gene. The CDR3 is 17 residues long. Trimming stripped 4 bases from V and 2 bases from J, with 18 bases between. The CDR3 loop reads CASSLLPGGRTGNTIYF. The DNA for the CDR3 is TGCGCCAGCAGCCTTCTTCCCGGGGGGCGAACTGGAAACACCATATATTTT.

The V call is TRBV20-1, the J call TRBJ2-3, with D possibly matching TRBD1 (5 bases). V was shortened by 3 bases and J by 3 bases, with 13 bases between the two germline ends. The germline gives CDR1 DFQATT, CDR2 SNEGSKA (reference sequence). This CDR3 contains 14 residues. CDR3 coding DNA: TGCAGTGCTAGTGTCAGGGCTTGGACAGATACGCAGTATTTT. Its translation is CSASVRAWTDTQYF.

This chain links TRBV19 with TRBJ2-1; the match to TRBD1 covers 7 bases. V dropped 0 bases and J dropped 11; count of bases not matched to a gene: 4. The CDR3 is 13 residues long. From germline, CDR1 is LNHDA and CDR2 SQIVND (reference sequence). CDR3 loop: CASSIERGGKQFF. In DNA form, the CDR3 reads TGTGCCAGTAGTATAGAGAGAGGGGGCAAGCAGTTCTTC.

This rearrangement joins TRBV6-5 to TRBJ1-2, with 8 bases fitting TRBD1. Germline V lookup: CDR1 MNHEY, CDR2 SVGAGI. This CDR3 region has 15 residues. J was trimmed by 2 bases and V by 4 bases; bases with no gene match: 6. CDR3: CASSSVGQGNYGYTF. The CDR3 nucleotides read TGTGCCAGCAGTTCCGTAGGACAGGGAAACTATGGCTACACCTTC.

The chain combines TRBV29-1 with TRBJ1-1; 7 bases align to TRBD1. Germline CDR1 reads SQVTM; CDR2 reads ANQGSEA. The CDR3 covers 14 residues. V shed 6 bases and J 5 bases; nucleotides not matched to a gene: 12. The CDR3 sequence: CSVHRQGKQTEAFF. CDR3 nucleotide sequence: TGCAGCGTCCATCGACAGGGAAAGCAGACTGAAGCTTTCTTT.

A single count supports this clone. V usage is TRBV10-1 and J usage is TRBJ2-1; 10 nucleotides agree with TRBD2. The V gene end was trimmed by 3 bases and the J gene end by 3 bases; junction bases not matched to a gene: 2. CDR3 length: 15 residues. Germline V gives CDR1 WNHNN, CDR2 SYGVQD (reference sequence). The CDR3 region has the DNA TGCGCCAGCAGTGACCTAGCGGGGGACTACAATGAGCAGTTCTTC. It translates to CASSDLAGDYNEQFF.

V is TRBV2 and J is TRBJ2-5; 8 bases align to TRBD1. V lost 8 bases, J lost 3 bases, and 5 bases stayed unmatched. This CDR3 is 13 amino acids long. From germline, CDR1 is SNHLY and CDR2 FYNNEI. The CDR3 DNA reads TGTGCCAGCCGGGCAGGGGGCAAAGAGACCCAGTACTTC. Translation gives CASRAGGKETQYF.

The CDR3 region is CASSIGGGLRVTGELFF. The CDR3 DNA sequence: TGTGCCAGTAGTATAGGCGGGGGCCTGAGAGTCACCGGGGAGCTGTTTTTT. The chain carries TRBV19 and TRBJ2-2; D may be TRBD2 (7 bases). The CDR3 covers 17 residues. CDR1 is LNHDA and CDR2 is SQIVND in the germline V gene (reference sequence). V shed 1 base and J shed 4 bases, with 16 bases lying between them.

The chain is built from TRBV27 and TRBJ2-7; 9 bases are shared with TRBD1. The CDR3 extends over 19 amino acids. CDR1 is MNHEY, CDR2 SMNVEV, per germline (reference sequence). With V trimmed by 5 bases and J by 2 bases, 19 bases remained unmatched. CDR3 bases: TGTGCCAGCAGTCCGGGGGGACAGGGTGTAACTTTTTGGGCCTACGAGCAGTACTTC. Residues: CASSPGGQGVTFWAYEQYF.

The chain uses TRBV6-5 and TRBJ1-2, with D perhaps matching TRBD1 (6 bases). The CDR3 length is 13 residues. Germline CDR1 and CDR2: MNHEY and SVGAGI. Trimming cost V 4 bases and J 4 bases, with 10 bases left between them. CDR3 in amino acids: CASSWGPLYGYTF. The CDR3 region has the DNA TGTGCCAGCAGTTGGGGGCCCCTCTATGGCTACACCTTC.

The chain carries TRBV7-2 and TRBJ1-1; TRBD1 is a possible D gene (5 bases). The CDR3 has 14 amino acids. Germline V gene lookup returns CDR1 SGHTA and CDR2 FQGNSA. Trimming cost V 2 bases and J 11 bases, with 18 bases left between them. CDR3 protein: CASSLMSREPGAFF. The CDR3 coding sequence is TGTGCCAGCAGCTTAATGTCTCGGGAGCCAGGGGCTTTCTTT. Complete variable domain (other parts from reference TRBV7-2 and TRBJ1-1): GAGVSQSPSNKVTEKGKDVELRCDPISGHTALYWYRQSLGQGLEFLIYFQGNSAPDKSGLPSDRFSAERTGGSVSTLTIQRTQQEDSAVYLCASSLMSREPGAFFGQGTRLTVV.

This chain links TRBV11-2 with TRBJ1-2; tentatively, D is TRBD1 (6 bases). From germline, CDR1 is SGHAT and CDR2 FQNNGV. Trimming cost V 5 bases and J 2 bases, with 18 bases left between them. This CDR3 comprises 16 residues. This chain's CDR3 is CASSGGPGRGNYGYTF. DNA of the CDR3: TGTGCCAGCAGCGGGGGCCCTGGTAGGGGGAACTATGGCTACACCTTC.

This clone occurred once. V and J are TRBV10-3 and TRBJ1-2; perhaps TRBD1 as D (6 bases). The CDR3 is 16 amino acids. Deletions cut 3 bases from V and 4 bases from J, with 18 bases between. Germline values: CDR1 ENHRY, CDR2 SYGVKD. The CDR3 protein is CAISETTGPLTYGYTF. For the CDR3, the DNA is TGTGCCATCAGTGAAACAACAGGGCCGCTGACCTATGGCTACACCTTC.